This TCR beta chain originates from a study of beta chain features in type 1 diabetes. Points from the study as a whole: The study found moderately but significantly shorter TCRB CDR3s in all four CD4+ subsets of Type 1 diabetes patients.

Expressed TCRB transcripts were sequenced because the isolated RNA had all been reverse transcribed beforehand. Data came from immunoSEQ multiplex PCR; TCRdb stores just in-frame clones and leaves some out. Here the sample spans a few hundred thousand clones, more than 12% being singletons. With respect to this clone: What it binds is not known.

Looked up from germline, CDR1 is MNHNY and CDR2 is SVGAGI (reference sequence). V dropped 2 bases and J dropped 7 bases, with 18 bases sitting between them. This CDR3 has 15 amino acids. This sequence joins TRBV6-6 and TRBJ2-7; a possible D gene is TRBD2 (6 bases). The receptor was isolated from a woman in her late teens or twenties in good health. The sequencing sample was made of naive CD4+ T cells from blood. CDR3 sequence: CASSYGDSRDQEQYF. For the CDR3, the DNA is TGTGCCAGCAGTTACGGGGACTCCCGTGATCAGGAGCAGTACTTC.